This TCR beta chain derives from a study of blood T cell repertoires in COVID-19. Study-wide background: Samples taken during acute and convalescent COVID-19 were collected in the United States, Italy and Spain.

The germline CDR1 and CDR2 sequences are PRHDT and FYEKMQ (reference sequence). The CDR3 totals 19 residues. The V gene end was trimmed by 5 bases and the J gene end by 4 bases; junction bases not matched to a gene: 15. The protocol was immunoSEQ multiplex PCR, while the TCRdb copy is restricted to in-frame clones and leaves out a portion. Of some 200,000 clones listed, under 90% are singletons. The material sequenced was peripheral blood. This clonotype was sampled from a woman of 80 years or more with active or convalescent COVID-19. The J gene is TRBJ2-7, the V gene TRBV13; 15 bases align to TRBD2. The DNA for the CDR3 is TGTGCCAGCAGCGCGATGGGACTAGCGGGGGGACTAGAGAGGTACGAGCAGTACTTC. This codes for CASSAMGLAGGLERYEQYF.